The 5 T cell receptor beta chains below were found in one sample sequenced in a study of blood T cell repertoires in COVID-19. Profiling relied on immunoSEQ multiplex PCR, and the TCRdb table lists in-frame clones only, not all of them. The sample contains about 220,000 clones, 88% of which appear only once. Sequencing used PBMCs or T cells enriched from blood (not recorded which). The source is a young woman who had recovered from COVID-19.

This sequence joins TRBV25-1 and TRBJ1-2; no clear D gene. CDR1 is MGHDK, CDR2 SYGVNS, per germline. The CDR3 is 14 residues long. V was trimmed by 1 base and J by 5 bases, leaving 11 bases between them. The CDR3 reads CASSELVETYGYTF. CDR3 bases: TGTGCCAGCAGTGAATTGGTAGAGACATATGGCTACACCTTC.

The V gene is TRBV5-6, the J gene TRBJ2-1; 8 bases match TRBD2. Germline assignment: CDR1 SGHDT and CDR2 YYEEEE. The CDR3 has 16 residues. The J segment lost 7 bases and the V segment lost 4 bases, leaving 13 bases of the junction unmatched. For the CDR3, the DNA is TGTGCCAGCAGCCGGGACCGGGAGGGTATGGGTAATGAGCAGTTCTTC. Translated: CASSRDREGMGNEQFF.

The chain recombines TRBV4-2 with TRBJ1-6, with 7 bases identical to TRBD1. The CDR3 is 14 amino acids. Germline CDR1 LGHNA, CDR2 YNFKEQ. V lost 2 bases and J lost 9; bases outside the gene matches: 4. The CDR3 loop reads CASSQTGDRSPLHF. The CDR3 DNA reads as TGTGCCAGCAGCCAAACAGGGGATCGTTCACCCCTCCACTTT.

The chain links TRBV6-5 to TRBJ1-3; no definite D call. Germline CDR1 MNHEY, CDR2 SVGAGI. CDR3 length: 15 residues. Deletions cut 4 bases from V and 0 bases from J, with 10 bases between. This CDR3 is CASSFQVSSGNTIYF. The CDR3, as DNA: TGTGCCAGCAGTTTTCAGGTCAGCTCTGGAAACACCATATATTTT.

The J gene is TRBJ1-1, the V gene TRBV9; TRBD1 aligns across 9 bases. The CDR3 is 18 amino acids. After removal of 9 bases from V and 6 bases from J, the junction contained 24 bases not matched to a gene. Germline lookup yields CDR1 SGDLS and CDR2 YYNGEE. In DNA form, the CDR3 reads TGTGCCATCCCCCATGTCGGACAGGGGAATTGGGGTTTTGCTGAAGCTTTCTTT. It is translated as CAIPHVGQGNWGFAEAFF.